This is a list of T cell receptor beta chains from one sample in a study of OX40 agonist ivuxolimab in advanced cancers. The table came from immunoSEQ multiplex PCR; TCRdb's copy has only in-frame clones and leaves some out. The profile shows some 97,000 clones, 90% of them singletons. The starting material was CD4+ or CD8+ T cells sorted from blood, obtained in a trial of the OX40 agonist ivuxolimab. All receptors come from an adult with an advanced solid tumor such as melanoma, head and neck, liver or kidney cancer. Both conserved end residues are part of each CDR3. Fields, in order: D gene, V gene, J gene, clone size, CDR3 protein, CDR3 DNA. A D gene is named only where the DNA matches it firmly. Some rows have no size entry. The others give once, few or many, or a class for an expanded clone.

d_gene: -
v_gene: TRBV9
j_gene: TRBJ2-5
abundance: -
CDR3aa: CASSVGTLQETQYF
CDR3nt: TGTGCCAGCAGCGTAGGGACACTTCAAGAGACCCAGTACTTC

d_gene: TRBD1
v_gene: TRBV19
j_gene: TRBJ1-1
abundance: few
CDR3aa: CASIQGQGIGTEAFF
CDR3nt: TGTGCCAGTATCCAAGGACAGGGAATTGGCACTGAAGCTTTCTTT

d_gene: -
v_gene: TRBV7-9
j_gene: TRBJ1-1
abundance: -
CDR3aa: CASSSGRRTEAFF
CDR3nt: TGTGCCAGCAGCTCGGGAAGGAGGACTGAAGCTTTCTTT

d_gene: -
v_gene: TRBV7-9
j_gene: TRBJ1-3
abundance: -
CDR3aa: CASSLQGSARNTIYF
CDR3nt: TGTGCCAGCAGCTTACAGGGAAGCGCGCGAAACACCATATATTTT

d_gene: TRBD1
v_gene: TRBV5-4
j_gene: TRBJ2-5
abundance: -
CDR3aa: CASSRTGDQETQYF
CDR3nt: TGTGCCAGCAGCAGGACAGGAGACCAAGAGACCCAGTACTTC

d_gene: -
v_gene: TRBV5-6
j_gene: TRBJ2-4
abundance: -
CDR3aa: CASSLVVGGGSKNIQYF
CDR3nt: TGTGCCAGCAGCTTGGTTGTGGGGGGCGGGTCCAAAAACATTCAGTACTTC

d_gene: -
v_gene: TRBV18
j_gene: TRBJ1-4
abundance: -
CDR3aa: CASSPPATGGVEKLFF
CDR3nt: TGTGCCAGCTCACCACCGGCGACAGGAGGCGTTGAAAAACTGTTTTTT

d_gene: -
v_gene: TRBV5-6
j_gene: TRBJ2-5
abundance: -
CDR3aa: CASSFGVAQETQYF
CDR3nt: TGTGCCAGCAGCTTTGGCGTTGCCCAAGAGACCCAGTACTTC

d_gene: -
v_gene: TRBV4-1
j_gene: TRBJ1-2
abundance: -
CDR3aa: CASSLQGPTAHTF
CDR3nt: TGCGCCAGCAGCTTACAGGGACCGACGGCTCATACCTTC

d_gene: TRBD1
v_gene: TRBV5-1
j_gene: TRBJ2-7
abundance: -
CDR3aa: CASSLDGTAYEQYF
CDR3nt: TGCGCCAGCAGCTTGGACGGGACAGCCTACGAGCAGTACTTC

d_gene: -
v_gene: TRBV5-1
j_gene: TRBJ1-4
abundance: -
CDR3aa: CASSLGGSGNEKLFF
CDR3nt: TGCGCCAGCAGCTTGGGAGGCAGTGGGAATGAAAAACTGTTTTTT

d_gene: TRBD2
v_gene: TRBV25-1
j_gene: TRBJ2-3
abundance: -
CDR3aa: CASRPLSGKGTDTQYF
CDR3nt: TGTGCCAGCCGTCCCCTTAGCGGGAAAGGGACAGATACGCAGTATTTT

d_gene: -
v_gene: TRBV11-2
j_gene: TRBJ1-2
abundance: -
CDR3aa: CASSLVGGRYGYTF
CDR3nt: TGTGCCAGCAGCTTAGTCGGGGGGAGGTATGGCTACACCTTC

d_gene: -
v_gene: TRBV28
j_gene: TRBJ1-4
abundance: -
CDR3aa: CASSPDPPRSEKLFF
CDR3nt: TGTGCCAGCAGTCCCGACCCACCGAGGAGTGAAAAACTGTTTTTT

d_gene: -
v_gene: TRBV2
j_gene: TRBJ2-5
abundance: -
CDR3aa: CASRPTAGTETQYF
CDR3nt: TGTGCCAGCAGGCCGACGGCAGGGACAGAGACCCAGTACTTC